The rows below give T cell receptor beta chains drawn from one sample of a study of T-cell reconstitution after alpha-beta-depleted transplantation in children. Via MiXCR, TCRdb re-called the PCR reads, giving one row per CDR3 protein. The profile shows about 200,000 distinct CDR3 sequences, about 7% of them singletons. Sample: PBMCs, taken before TCRalphabeta/CD19-depleted stem cell transplant. Receptors were obtained from a boy between 2 and 10 years old with acute lymphoblastic leukemia, due to receive a stem cell transplant. CDR3s include the opening cysteine and the closing phenylalanine or tryptophan. The order of the fields is CDR3 length, J gene, V gene, clone size, D gene, CDR3 DNA, CDR3 protein. The D gene is left open where the match is weak. For some rows the clone size is stated as once, few or many, or as a class when expanded; others skip it.

>16|TRBJ2-3|TRBV28|many|NA
TGTGCCAGCAGTCGAGCGTGGCAGGGTGGTGCAGATACGCAGTATTTT
CASSRAWQGGADTQYF
>17|TRBJ2-1|TRBV20-1|few|TRBD2
TGCAGTGCTTTTTTTCGCGCGGGAGGGTTTGCGTACAATGAGCAGTTCTTC
CSAFFRAGGFAYNEQFF
>12|TRBJ1-1|TRBV9|many|NA
TGTGCCAGCAGCGTAGGTGACACTGAAGCTTTCTTT
CASSVGDTEAFF
>13|TRBJ1-5|TRBV20-1|NA|TRBD1
TGCAGTGCTAATGGACAGGACAATCAGCCCCAGCATTTT
CSANGQDNQPQHF
>14|TRBJ2-3|TRBV7-9|few|TRBD1
TGTGCCAGCAGCGGACAGGGGGGCACAGATACGCAGTATTTT
CASSGQGGTDTQYF
>12|TRBJ2-2|TRBV2|NA|NA
TGTGCCAGCAACCCTGGACCCGGGGAGCTGTTTTTT
CASNPGPGELFF
>16|TRBJ2-1|TRBV6-1|few|NA
TGTGCCAGCAGTGCCAGGGCGCTAAGCTCCTACAATGAGCAGTTCTTC
CASSARALSSYNEQFF
>13|TRBJ2-2|TRBV25-1|many|NA
TGTGCCAGCAGTGAATGGTCCACCGGGGAGCTGTTTTTT
CASSEWSTGELFF
>14|TRBJ1-2|TRBV5-6|NA|NA
TGTGCCAGCAGCTTGGGAGAGGGGTACTATGGCTACACCTTC
CASSLGEGYYGYTF
>14|TRBJ1-1|TRBV5-1|few|NA
TGCGCCAGCTGGGGAGAGTCCATGAACACTGAAGCTTTCTTT
CASWGESMNTEAFF
>14|TRBJ2-1|TRBV29-1|many|NA
TGCAGCGTTGAAGGACACCGGGTCTACAATGAGCAGTTCTTC
CSVEGHRVYNEQFF
>15|TRBJ2-5|TRBV2|many|TRBD1
TGTGCCAGCAGCCTACGACAGGGCCTGGGAGAGACCCAGTACTTC
CASSLRQGLGETQYF
>15|TRBJ2-7|TRBV12-3/TRBV12-4|NA|TRBD2
TGTGCCAGCAGTAGAGGGCGGGAGGGCTCCTACGAGCAGTACTTC
CASSRGREGSYEQYF
>11|TRBJ2-7|TRBV28|many|NA
TGTGCCAGCAGTCCCTTGTACGAGCAGTACTTC
CASSPLYEQYF
>13|TRBJ2-7|TRBV19|many|NA
TGTGCCAGTAGTATAGGCGACAGCTACGAGCAGTACTTC
CASSIGDSYEQYF
>14|TRBJ1-4|TRBV12-3/TRBV12-4|many|NA
TGTGCCAGCAGTCCAGCCCTCTTTAATGAAAAACTGTTTTTT
CASSPALFNEKLFF